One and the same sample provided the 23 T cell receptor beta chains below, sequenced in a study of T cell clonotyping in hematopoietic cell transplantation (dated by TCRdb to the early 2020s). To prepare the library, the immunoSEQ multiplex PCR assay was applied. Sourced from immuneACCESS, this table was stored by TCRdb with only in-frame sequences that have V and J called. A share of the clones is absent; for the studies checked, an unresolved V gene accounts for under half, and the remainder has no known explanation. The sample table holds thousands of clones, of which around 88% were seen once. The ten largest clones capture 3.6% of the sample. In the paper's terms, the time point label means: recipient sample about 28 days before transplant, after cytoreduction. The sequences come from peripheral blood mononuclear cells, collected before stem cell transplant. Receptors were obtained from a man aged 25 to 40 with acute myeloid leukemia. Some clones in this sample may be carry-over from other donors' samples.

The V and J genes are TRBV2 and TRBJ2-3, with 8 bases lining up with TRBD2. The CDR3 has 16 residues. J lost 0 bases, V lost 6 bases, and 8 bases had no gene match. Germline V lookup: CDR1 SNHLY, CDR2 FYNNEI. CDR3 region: CASRASGLDSTDTQYF. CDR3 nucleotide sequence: TGTGCCAGCAGGGCTAGCGGGTTAGATAGCACAGATACGCAGTATTTT.

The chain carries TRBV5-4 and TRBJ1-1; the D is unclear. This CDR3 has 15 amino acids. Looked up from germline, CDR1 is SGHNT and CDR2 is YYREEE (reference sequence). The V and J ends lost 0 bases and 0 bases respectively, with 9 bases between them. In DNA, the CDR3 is TGTGCCAGCAGCTTGGAATCGGGTATGAACACTGAAGCTTTCTTT. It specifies CASSLESGMNTEAFF.

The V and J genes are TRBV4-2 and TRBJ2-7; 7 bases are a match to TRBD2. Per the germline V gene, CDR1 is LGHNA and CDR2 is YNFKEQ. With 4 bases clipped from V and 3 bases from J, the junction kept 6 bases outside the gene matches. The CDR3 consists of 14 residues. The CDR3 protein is CASSLDQRGYEQYF. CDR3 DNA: TGTGCCAGCAGCCTTGATCAGCGGGGCTACGAGCAGTACTTC.

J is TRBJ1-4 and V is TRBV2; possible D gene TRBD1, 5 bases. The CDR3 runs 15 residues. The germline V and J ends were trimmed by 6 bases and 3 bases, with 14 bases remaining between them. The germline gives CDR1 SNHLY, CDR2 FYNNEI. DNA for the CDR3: TGTGCCAGCAGCGTCAAGGGGATGCCTAATGAAAAACTGTTTTTT. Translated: CASSVKGMPNEKLFF.

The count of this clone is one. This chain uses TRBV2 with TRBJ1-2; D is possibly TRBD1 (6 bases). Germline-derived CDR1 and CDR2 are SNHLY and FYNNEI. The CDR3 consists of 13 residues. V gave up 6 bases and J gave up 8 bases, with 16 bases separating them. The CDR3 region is CASRVGAADGYTF. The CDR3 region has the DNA TGTGCCAGCAGGGTGGGGGCGGCGGACGGCTACACCTTC.

The CDR3 DNA sequence: TGTGCCAGCAGTTTATCAATTAGGGGTAACATTCAGTACTTC. Translating it yields CASSLSIRGNIQYF. The J gene is TRBJ2-4, the V gene TRBV27, with a weak D call TRBD1 (5 bases). CDR1 and CDR2 (germline): MNHEY, SMNVEV (reference sequence). The V end was cut by 0 bases, the J end by 7 bases, with 10 bases between. The CDR3 runs to 14 residues.

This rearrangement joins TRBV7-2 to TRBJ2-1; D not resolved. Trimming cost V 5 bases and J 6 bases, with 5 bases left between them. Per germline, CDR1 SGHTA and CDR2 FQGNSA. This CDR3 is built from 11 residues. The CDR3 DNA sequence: TGTGCCAGCAGCGCATTCAATGAGCAGTTCTTC. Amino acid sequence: CASSAFNEQFF.

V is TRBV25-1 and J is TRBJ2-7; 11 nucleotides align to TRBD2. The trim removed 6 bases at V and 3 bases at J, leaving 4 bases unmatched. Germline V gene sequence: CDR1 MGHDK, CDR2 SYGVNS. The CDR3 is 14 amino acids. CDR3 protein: CASSFGTSGYEQYF. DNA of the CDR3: TGTGCCAGCAGCTTCGGGACTAGCGGCTACGAGCAGTACTTC.

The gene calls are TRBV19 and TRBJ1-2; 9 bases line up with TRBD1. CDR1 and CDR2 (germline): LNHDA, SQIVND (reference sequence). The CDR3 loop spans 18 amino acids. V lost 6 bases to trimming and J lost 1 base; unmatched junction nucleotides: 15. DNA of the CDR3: TGTGCCAGTAGCGTCTACGGCACAGGGGGCGGTGGTAACTATGGCTACACCTTC. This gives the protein CASSVYGTGGGGNYGYTF.

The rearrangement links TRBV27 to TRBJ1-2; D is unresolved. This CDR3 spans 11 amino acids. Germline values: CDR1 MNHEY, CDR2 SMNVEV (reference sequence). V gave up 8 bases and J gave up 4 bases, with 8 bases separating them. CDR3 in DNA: TGTGCCAGCGGGGAGAGCTATGGCTACACCTTC. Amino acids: CASGESYGYTF.

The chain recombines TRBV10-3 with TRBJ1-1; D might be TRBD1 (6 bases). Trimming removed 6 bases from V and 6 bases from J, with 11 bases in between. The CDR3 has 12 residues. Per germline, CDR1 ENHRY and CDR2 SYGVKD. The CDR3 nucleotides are TGTGCCATCAGAGTTGAGGGGGCTGAAGCTTTCTTT. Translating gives CAIRVEGAEAFF.

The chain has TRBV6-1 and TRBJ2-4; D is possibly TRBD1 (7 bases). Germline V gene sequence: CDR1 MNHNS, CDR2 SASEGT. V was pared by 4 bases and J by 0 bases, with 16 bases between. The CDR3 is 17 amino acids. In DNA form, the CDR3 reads TGTGCCAGCAGTGGCGGAGGGACAGACCTAGCCAAAAACATTCAGTACTTC. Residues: CASSGGGTDLAKNIQYF.

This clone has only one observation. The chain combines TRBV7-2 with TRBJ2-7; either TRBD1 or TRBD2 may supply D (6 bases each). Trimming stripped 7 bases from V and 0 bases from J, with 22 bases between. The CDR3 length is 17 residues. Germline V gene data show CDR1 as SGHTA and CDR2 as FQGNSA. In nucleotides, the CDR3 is TGTGCCAGCACCGATCCCGGGGGCAGGAGGCCCTCCTACGAGCAGTACTTC. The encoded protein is CASTDPGGRRPSYEQYF.

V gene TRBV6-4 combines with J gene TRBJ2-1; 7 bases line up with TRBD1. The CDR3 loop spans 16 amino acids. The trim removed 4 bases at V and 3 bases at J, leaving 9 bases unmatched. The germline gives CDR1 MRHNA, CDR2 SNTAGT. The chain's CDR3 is CASSAFPGTVYNEQFF. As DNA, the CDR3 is TGTGCCAGCAGTGCCTTTCCCGGGACAGTCTACAATGAGCAGTTCTTC.

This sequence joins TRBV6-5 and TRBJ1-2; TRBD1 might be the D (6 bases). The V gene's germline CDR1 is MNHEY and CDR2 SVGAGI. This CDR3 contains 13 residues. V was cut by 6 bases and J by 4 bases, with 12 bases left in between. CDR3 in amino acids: CASSESGAYGYTF. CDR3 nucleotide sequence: TGTGCCAGCAGCGAATCGGGGGCCTATGGCTACACCTTC.

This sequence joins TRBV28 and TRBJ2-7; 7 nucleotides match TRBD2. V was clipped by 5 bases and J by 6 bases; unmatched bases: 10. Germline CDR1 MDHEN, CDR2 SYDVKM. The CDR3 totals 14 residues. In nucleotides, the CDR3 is TGTGCCAGCAGTCCCCGGGGAGGGGTGGGCGAGCAGTACTTC. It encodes CASSPRGGVGEQYF.

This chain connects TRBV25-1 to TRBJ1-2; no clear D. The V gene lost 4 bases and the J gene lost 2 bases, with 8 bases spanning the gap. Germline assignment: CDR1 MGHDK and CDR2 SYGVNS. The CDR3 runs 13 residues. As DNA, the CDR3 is TGTGCCAGCAGTGGGCAGTTAAACTATGGCTACACCTTC. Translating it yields CASSGQLNYGYTF.

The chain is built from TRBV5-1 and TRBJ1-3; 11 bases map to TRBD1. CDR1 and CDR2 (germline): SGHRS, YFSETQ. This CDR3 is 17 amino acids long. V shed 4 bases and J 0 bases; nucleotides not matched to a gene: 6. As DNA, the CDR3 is TGCGCCAGCAGCACGGGGACAGGGGGATACTCTGGAAACACCATATATTTT. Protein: CASSTGTGGYSGNTIYF.

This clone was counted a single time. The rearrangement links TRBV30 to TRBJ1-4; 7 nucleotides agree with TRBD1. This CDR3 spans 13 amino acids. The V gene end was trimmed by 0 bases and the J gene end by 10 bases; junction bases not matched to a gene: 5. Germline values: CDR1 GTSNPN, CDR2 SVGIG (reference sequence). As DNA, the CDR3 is TGTGCCTGGAGTGTGGAGGGGGCGCGAAAACTGTTTTTT. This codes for CAWSVEGARKLFF. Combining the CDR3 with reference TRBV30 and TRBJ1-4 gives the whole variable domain SQTIHQWPATLVQPVGSPLSLECTVEGTSNPNLYWYRQAAGRGLQLLFYSVGIGQISSEVPQNLSASRPQDRQFILSSKKLLLSDSGFYLCAWSVEGARKLFFGSGTQLSVL.

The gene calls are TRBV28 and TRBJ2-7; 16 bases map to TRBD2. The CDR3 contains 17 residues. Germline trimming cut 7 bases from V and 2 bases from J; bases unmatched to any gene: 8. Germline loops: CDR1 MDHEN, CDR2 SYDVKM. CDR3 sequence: CASTTGTSGRDAYEQYF. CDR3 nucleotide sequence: TGTGCCAGCACAACCGGGACTAGCGGGAGGGACGCCTACGAGCAGTACTTC.

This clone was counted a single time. CDR3 nucleotides: TGTGCCAGTAGTACTAGCGGGAGGACGTCAGATACGCAGTATTTT. Amino acids: CASSTSGRTSDTQYF. The chain employs TRBV19 and TRBJ2-3, with TRBD2 matching over 11 bases. CDR3 length: 15 residues. The ends lost 4 bases at V and 4 bases at J; junction bases unmatched: 4. The germline CDR1 and CDR2 sequences are LNHDA and SQIVND (reference sequence).

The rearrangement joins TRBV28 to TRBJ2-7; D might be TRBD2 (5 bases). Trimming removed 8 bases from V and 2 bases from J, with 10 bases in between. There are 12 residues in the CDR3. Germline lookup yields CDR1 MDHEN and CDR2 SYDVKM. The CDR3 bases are TGTGCCAGCGGGAGCGCCGCCTACGAGCAGTACTTC. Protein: CASGSAAYEQYF.

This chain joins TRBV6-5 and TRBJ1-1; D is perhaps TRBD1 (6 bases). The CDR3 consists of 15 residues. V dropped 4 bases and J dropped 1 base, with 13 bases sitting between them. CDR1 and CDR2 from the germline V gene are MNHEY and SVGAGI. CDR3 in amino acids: CASSSLVGANTEAFF. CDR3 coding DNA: TGTGCCAGCAGTTCCCTTGTGGGGGCGAACACTGAAGCTTTCTTT.